This T cell receptor (beta chain) was observed in a study of T cell repertoires in cytomegalovirus infection. The CDR3 spans 12 residues. Germline CDR1 SNHLY, CDR2 FYNNEI. V shed 6 bases and J shed 3 bases, with 5 bases lying between them. On this clonotype: Antigen: not known.

From the reads, TCRdb called clonotypes with MiXCR, one entry per CDR3 protein. Of about half a million distinct CDR3 sequences listed, about 42% are singletons. Findings and caveats of the study: Across the ex vivo response, the dominant clonotypes were HLA-C-restricted CMV-specific TCR beta clonotypes.

This receptor was identified in a human donor in good health (CMV status not recorded). Some clones in this sample may be carry-over from other donors' samples. Sequenced here: cultured PBMCs, sampled from culture after CMV antigen stimulation. This sequence joins TRBV2 and TRBJ1-4; no firm D call. DNA of the CDR3: TGTGCCAGCAGGGGCGCTAATGAAAAACTGTTTTTT. Translation gives CASRGANEKLFF.